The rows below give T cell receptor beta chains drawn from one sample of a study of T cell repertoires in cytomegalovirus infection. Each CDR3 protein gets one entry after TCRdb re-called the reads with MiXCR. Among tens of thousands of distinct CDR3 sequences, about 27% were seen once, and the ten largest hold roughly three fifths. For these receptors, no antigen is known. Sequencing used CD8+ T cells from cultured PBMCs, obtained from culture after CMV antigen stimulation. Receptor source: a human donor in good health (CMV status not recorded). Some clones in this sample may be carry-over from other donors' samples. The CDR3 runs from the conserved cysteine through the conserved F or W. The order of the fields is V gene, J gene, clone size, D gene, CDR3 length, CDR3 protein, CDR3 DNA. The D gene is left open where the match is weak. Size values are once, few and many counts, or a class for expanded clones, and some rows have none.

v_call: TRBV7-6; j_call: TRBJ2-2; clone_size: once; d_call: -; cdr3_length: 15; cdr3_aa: CAQEAQGLVTGELFF; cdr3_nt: TGTGCCCAAGAAGCCCAGGGTTTAGTCACCGGGGAGCTGTTTTTT
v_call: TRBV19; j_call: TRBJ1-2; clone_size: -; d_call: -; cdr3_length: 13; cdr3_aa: CASSMMPVYGYTF; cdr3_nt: TGTGCCAGTAGTATGATGCCAGTATATGGCTACACCTTC
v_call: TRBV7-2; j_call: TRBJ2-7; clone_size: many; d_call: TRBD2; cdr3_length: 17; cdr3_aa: CASSPSGLAGRTYEQYF; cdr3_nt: TGTGCCAGCAGCCCAAGCGGGCTAGCGGGGCGAACCTACGAGCAGTACTTC
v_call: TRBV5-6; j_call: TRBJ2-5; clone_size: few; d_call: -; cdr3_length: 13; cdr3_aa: CASSLTSQETQYF; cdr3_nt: TGTGCCAGCAGCTTGACTAGCCAAGAGACCCAGTACTTC
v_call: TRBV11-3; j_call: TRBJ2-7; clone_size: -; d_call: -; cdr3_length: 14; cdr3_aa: CASRPRTVSYEQYF; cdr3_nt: TGTGCCAGCAGACCCAGGACAGTGAGCTACGAGCAGTACTTC
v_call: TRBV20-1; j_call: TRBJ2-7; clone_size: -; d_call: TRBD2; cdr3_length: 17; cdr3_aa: CSARAGGRGRTSYEQYF; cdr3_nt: TGCAGTGCTAGGGCGGGAGGGAGGGGGCGTACCTCCTACGAGCAGTACTTC
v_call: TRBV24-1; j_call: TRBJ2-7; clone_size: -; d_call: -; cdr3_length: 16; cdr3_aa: CATSDPDRTGTYEQYF; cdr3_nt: TGTGCCACCAGTGACCCCGACAGAACAGGTACCTACGAGCAGTACTTC
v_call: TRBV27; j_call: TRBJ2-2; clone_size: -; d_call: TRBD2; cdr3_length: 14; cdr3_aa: CASKAGGITGELFF; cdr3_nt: TGTGCCAGCAAGGCGGGAGGAATTACCGGGGAGCTGTTTTTT
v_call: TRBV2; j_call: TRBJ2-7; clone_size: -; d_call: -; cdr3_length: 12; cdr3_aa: CASSGNPYEQYF; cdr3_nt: TGTGCCAGCAGCGGGAACCCCTACGAGCAGTACTTC
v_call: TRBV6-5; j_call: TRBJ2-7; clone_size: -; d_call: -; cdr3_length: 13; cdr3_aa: CASSYGSRSEQYF; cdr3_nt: TGTGCCAGCAGTTACGGGAGTCGGTCCGAGCAGTACTTC
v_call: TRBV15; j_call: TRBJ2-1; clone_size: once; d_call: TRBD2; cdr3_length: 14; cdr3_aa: CVTTTGGRGNEQFF; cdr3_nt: TGTGTCACCACGACGGGCGGGAGGGGTAATGAGCAGTTCTTC
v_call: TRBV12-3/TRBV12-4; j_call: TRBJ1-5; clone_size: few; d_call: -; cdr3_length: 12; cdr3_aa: CASSSGYQPQHF; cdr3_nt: TGTGCCAGCAGTTCAGGTTACCAGCCCCAGCATTTT
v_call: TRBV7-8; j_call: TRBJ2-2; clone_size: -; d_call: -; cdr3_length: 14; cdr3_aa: CASSRGWNTGELFF; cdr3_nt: TGTGCCAGCAGCCGAGGATGGAACACCGGGGAGCTGTTTTTT
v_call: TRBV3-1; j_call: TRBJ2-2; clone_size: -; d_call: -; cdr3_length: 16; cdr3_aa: CASSQESPVPTGELFF; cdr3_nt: TGTGCCAGCAGCCAAGAATCGCCAGTTCCCACCGGGGAGCTGTTTTTT
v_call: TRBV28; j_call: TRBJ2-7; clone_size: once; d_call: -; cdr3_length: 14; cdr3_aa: CASSFSGHPYEQYF; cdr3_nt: TGTGCCAGCAGTTTTTCAGGACACCCCTACGAGCAGTACTTC
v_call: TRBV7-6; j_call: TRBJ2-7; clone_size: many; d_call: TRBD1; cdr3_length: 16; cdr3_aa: CASSSRQGSSSYEQYF; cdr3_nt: TGTGCCAGCAGCTCCCGACAGGGGTCTAGCTCCTACGAGCAGTACTTC
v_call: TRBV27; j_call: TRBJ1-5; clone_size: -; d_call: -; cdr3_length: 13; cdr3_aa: CASSLKVNQPQHF; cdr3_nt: TGTGCCAGCAGTTTAAAGGTAAATCAGCCCCAGCATTTT
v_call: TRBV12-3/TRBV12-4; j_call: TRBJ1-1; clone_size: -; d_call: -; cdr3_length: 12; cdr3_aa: CASRSMNTEAFF; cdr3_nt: TGTGCCAGCAGATCAATGAACACTGAAGCTTTCTTT
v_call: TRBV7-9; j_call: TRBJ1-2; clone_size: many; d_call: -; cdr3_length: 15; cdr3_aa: CASSSLLRDKNGYTF; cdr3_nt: TGTGCCAGCAGCTCCCTCCTCCGGGACAAGAATGGCTACACCTTC
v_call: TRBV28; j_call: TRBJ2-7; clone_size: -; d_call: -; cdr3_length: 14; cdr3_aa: CASSFRGLSYEQYF; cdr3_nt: TGTGCCAGCAGTTTTCGGGGTCTCTCCTACGAGCAGTACTTC
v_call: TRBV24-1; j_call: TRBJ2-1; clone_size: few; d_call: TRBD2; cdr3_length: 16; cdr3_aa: CATSPPSGATYNEQFF; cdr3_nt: TGTGCCACCAGTCCTCCTAGCGGGGCCACCTACAATGAGCAGTTCTTC
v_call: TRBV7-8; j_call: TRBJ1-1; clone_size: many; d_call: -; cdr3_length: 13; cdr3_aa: CASSLRGATEAFF; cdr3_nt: TGTGCCAGCAGCTTGAGGGGCGCCACTGAAGCTTTCTTT
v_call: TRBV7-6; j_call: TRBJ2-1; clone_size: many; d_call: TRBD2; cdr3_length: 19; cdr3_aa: CASSSFGLAGVAGYNEQFF; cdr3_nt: TGTGCCAGCAGCTCATTCGGACTAGCGGGAGTAGCGGGTTACAATGAGCAGTTCTTC